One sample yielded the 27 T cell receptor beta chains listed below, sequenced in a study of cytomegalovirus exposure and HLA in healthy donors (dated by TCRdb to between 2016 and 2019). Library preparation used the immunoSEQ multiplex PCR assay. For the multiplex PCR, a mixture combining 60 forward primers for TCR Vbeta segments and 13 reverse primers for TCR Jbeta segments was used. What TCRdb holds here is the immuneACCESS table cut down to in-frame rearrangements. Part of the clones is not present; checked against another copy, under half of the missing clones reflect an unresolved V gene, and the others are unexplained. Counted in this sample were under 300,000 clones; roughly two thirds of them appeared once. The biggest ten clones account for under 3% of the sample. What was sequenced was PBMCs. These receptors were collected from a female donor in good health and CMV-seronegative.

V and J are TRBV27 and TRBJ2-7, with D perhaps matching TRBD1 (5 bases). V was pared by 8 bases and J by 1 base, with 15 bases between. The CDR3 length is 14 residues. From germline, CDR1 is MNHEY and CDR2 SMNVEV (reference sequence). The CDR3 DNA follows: TGTGCCAGCGGATTTGGGGCGGCTTCCTACGAGCAGTACTTC. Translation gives CASGFGAASYEQYF.

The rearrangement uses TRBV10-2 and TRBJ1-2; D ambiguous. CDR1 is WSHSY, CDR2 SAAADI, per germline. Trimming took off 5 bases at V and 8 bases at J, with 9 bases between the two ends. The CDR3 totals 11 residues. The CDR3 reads CASSNSGGYTF. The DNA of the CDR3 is TGCGCCAGCAGTAATAGCGGCGGCTACACCTTC.

The DNA of the CDR3 is TGTGCCAGCAGCTTAAGACACGTTAGCAATCAGCCCCAGCATTTT. Its translation is CASSLRHVSNQPQHF. The chain has TRBV7-8 and TRBJ1-5; D not resolved. Trimming removed 2 bases at V and 0 bases at J, with 8 bases between. The CDR3 has 15 amino acids. Germline CDR1 reads SGHVS; CDR2 reads FQNEAQ.

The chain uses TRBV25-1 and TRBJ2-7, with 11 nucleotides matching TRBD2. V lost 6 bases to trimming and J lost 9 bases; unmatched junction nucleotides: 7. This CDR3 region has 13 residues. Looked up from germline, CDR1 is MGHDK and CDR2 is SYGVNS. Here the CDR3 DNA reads TGTGCCAGCAGCGCTAGCGGGAGGCAGGTGCAGTACTTC. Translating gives CASSASGRQVQYF.

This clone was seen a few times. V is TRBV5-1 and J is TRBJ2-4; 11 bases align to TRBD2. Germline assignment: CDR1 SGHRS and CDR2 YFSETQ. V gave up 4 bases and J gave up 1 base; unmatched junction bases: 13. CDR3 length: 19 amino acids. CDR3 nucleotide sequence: TGCGCCAGCAGCCCGGAGGGGACTAGCGGCCTCCGGGCCAAAAACATTCAGTACTTC. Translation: CASSPEGTSGLRAKNIQYF.

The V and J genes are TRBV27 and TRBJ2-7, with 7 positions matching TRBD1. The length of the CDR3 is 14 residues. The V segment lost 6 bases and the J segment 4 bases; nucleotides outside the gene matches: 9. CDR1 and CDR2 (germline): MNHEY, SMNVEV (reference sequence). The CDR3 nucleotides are TGTGCCAGCAGGAGACAGGGTCCGCAGTACGAGCAGTACTTC. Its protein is CASRRQGPQYEQYF.

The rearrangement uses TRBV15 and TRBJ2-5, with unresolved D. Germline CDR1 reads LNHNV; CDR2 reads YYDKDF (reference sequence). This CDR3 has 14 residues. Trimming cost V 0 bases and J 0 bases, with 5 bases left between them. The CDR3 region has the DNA TGTGCCACCAGCAGAGAATTTAACCAAGAGACCCAGTACTTC. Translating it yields CATSREFNQETQYF.

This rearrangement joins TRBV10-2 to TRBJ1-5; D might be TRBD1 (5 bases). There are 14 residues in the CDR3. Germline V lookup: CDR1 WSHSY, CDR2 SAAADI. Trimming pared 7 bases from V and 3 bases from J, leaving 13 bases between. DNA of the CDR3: TGCGCCAGCACCGGGGCGGGGAACAATCAGCCCCAGCATTTT. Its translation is CASTGAGNNQPQHF.

The CDR3 loop is CASSRDRRTSSGANVLTF. The CDR3 region has the DNA TGTGCCAGCAGCCGAGACAGGAGAACATCCTCTGGGGCCAACGTCCTGACTTTC. The chain is built from TRBV5-8 and TRBJ2-6, with TRBD1 as a possible D gene (6 bases). Trimming stripped 4 bases from V and 0 bases from J, with 17 bases between. The germline gives CDR1 SGHTS, CDR2 YDEGEE. This CDR3 has 18 amino acids.

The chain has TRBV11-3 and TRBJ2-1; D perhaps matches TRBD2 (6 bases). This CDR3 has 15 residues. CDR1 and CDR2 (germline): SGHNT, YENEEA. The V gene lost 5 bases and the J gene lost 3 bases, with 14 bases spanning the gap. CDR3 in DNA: TGTGCCAGCAGCGCCGGGACTTCTTACTACAATGAGCAGTTCTTC. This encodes CASSAGTSYYNEQFF.

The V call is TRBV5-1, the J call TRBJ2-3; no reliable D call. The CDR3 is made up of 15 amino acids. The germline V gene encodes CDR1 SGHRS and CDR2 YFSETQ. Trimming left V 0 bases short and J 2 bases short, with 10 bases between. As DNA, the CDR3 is TGCGCCAGCAGCTTGGCCGTTCTATCCACAGATACGCAGTATTTT. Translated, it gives CASSLAVLSTDTQYF.

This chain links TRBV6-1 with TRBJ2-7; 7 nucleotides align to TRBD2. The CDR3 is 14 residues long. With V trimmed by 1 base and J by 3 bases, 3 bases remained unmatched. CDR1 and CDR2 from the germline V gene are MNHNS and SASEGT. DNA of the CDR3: TGTGCCAGCAGTGAAGAACTAGCGATCTACGAGCAGTACTTC. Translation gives CASSEELAIYEQYF.

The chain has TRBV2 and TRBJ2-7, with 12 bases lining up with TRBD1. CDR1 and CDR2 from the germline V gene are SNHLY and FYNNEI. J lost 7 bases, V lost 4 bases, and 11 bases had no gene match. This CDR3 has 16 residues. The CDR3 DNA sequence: TGTGCCAGCAGTGCCGGTGCGGGGACAGGGGGCCTAGAGCAGTACTTC. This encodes CASSAGAGTGGLEQYF. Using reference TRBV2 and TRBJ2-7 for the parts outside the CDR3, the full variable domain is EPEVTQTPSHQVTQMGQEVILRCVPISNHLYFYWYRQILGQKVEFLVSFYNNEISEKSEIFDDQFSVERPDGSNFTLKIRSTKLEDSAMYFCASSAGAGTGGLEQYFGPGTRLTVT.

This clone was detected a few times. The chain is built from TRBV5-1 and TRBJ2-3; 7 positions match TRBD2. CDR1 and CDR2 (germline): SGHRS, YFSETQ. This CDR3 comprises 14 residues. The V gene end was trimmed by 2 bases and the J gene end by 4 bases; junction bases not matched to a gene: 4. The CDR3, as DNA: TGCGCCAGCAGCTTAGGACTAGTAGCAGATACGCAGTATTTT. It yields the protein CASSLGLVADTQYF.

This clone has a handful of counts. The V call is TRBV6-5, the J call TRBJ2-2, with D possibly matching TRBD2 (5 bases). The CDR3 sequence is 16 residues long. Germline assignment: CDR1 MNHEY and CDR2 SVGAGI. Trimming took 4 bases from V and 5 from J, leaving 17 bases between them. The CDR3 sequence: CASSLTVRAETGELFF. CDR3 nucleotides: TGTGCCAGCAGTTTAACAGTGAGGGCGGAAACCGGGGAGCTGTTTTTT.

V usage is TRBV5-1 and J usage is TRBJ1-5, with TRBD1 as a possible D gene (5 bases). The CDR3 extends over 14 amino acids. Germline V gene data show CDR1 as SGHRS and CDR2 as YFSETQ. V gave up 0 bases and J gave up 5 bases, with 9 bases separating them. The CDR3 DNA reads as TGCGCCAGCAGCTTGGCAGGGAATGATCAGCCCCAGCATTTT. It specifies CASSLAGNDQPQHF. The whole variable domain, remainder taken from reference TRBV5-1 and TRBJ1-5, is KAGVTQTPRYLIKTRGQQVTLSCSPISGHRSVSWYQQTPGQGLQFLFEYFSETQRNKGNFPGRFSGRQFSNSRSEMNVSTLELGDSALYLCASSLAGNDQPQHFGDGTRLSIL.

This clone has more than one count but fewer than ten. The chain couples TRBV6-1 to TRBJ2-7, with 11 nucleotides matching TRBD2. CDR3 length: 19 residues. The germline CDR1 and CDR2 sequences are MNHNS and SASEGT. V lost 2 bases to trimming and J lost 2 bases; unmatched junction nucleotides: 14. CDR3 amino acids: CASSERQGMTSGNPYEQYF. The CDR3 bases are TGTGCCAGCAGTGAAAGGCAGGGGATGACTAGCGGGAACCCCTACGAGCAGTACTTC.

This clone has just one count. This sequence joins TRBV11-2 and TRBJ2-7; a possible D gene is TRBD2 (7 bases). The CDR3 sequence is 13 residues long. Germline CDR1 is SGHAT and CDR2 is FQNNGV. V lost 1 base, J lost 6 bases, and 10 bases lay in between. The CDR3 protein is CASSLVRGGEQYF. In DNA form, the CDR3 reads TGTGCCAGCAGCTTAGTGAGGGGGGGCGAGCAGTACTTC.

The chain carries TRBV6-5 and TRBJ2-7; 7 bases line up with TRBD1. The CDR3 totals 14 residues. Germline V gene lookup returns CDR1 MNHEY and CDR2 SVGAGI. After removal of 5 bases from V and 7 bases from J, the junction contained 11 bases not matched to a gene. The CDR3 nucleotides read TGTGCCAGCAGTGACCTCGACAGGGTGCGGGAGCAGTACTTC. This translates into CASSDLDRVREQYF.

This chain's CDR3 is CASSPGLAGREQYF. Here the CDR3 DNA reads TGTGCCAGTAGTCCGGGACTAGCGGGACGCGAGCAGTACTTC. This chain connects TRBV19 to TRBJ2-7; 13 nucleotides agree with TRBD2. The CDR3 is 14 residues long. Looked up from germline, CDR1 is LNHDA and CDR2 is SQIVND (reference sequence). J was trimmed by 6 bases and V by 5 bases; bases with no gene match: 4.

The CDR3 spells CASSLAANTGELFF. The DNA for the CDR3 is TGTGCCAGCAGTTTAGCGGCGAACACCGGGGAGCTGTTTTTT. The chain uses TRBV28 and TRBJ2-2, with D uncertain. The CDR3 loop spans 14 amino acids. V was cut by 2 bases and J by 0 bases, with 4 bases left in between. CDR1 is MDHEN and CDR2 is SYDVKM in the germline V gene.

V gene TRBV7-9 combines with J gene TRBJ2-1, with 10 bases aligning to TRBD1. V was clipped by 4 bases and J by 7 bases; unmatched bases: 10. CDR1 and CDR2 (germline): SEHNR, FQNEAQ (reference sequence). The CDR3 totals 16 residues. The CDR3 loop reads CASSSSWDRGKNEQFF. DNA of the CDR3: TGTGCCAGCAGCTCGTCTTGGGACAGGGGAAAAAATGAGCAGTTCTTC.

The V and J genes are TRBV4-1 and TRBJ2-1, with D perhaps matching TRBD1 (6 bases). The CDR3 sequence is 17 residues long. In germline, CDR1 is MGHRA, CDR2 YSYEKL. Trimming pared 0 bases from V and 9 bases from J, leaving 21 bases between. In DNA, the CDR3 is TGCGCCAGCAGCCAAGAAGGGGGAGACGGGTTAGCTGCTGAGCAGTTCTTC. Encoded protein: CASSQEGGDGLAAEQFF.

The CDR3 loop is CASRPGQGGHEQYF. CDR3 DNA sequence: TGTGCCAGCAGACCGGGACAGGGTGGCCACGAGCAGTACTTC. This rearrangement joins TRBV28 to TRBJ2-7, with 9 bases aligning to TRBD1. Germline trimming cut 6 bases from V and 5 bases from J; bases unmatched to any gene: 8. In germline, CDR1 is MDHEN, CDR2 SYDVKM. The CDR3 runs 14 residues.

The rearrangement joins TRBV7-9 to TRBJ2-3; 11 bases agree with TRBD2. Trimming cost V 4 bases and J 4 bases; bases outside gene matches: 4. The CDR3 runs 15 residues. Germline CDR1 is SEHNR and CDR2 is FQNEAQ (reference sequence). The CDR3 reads CASSSSSGRSDTQYF. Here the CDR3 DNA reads TGTGCCAGCAGCTCATCTAGCGGGAGGTCAGATACGCAGTATTTT.

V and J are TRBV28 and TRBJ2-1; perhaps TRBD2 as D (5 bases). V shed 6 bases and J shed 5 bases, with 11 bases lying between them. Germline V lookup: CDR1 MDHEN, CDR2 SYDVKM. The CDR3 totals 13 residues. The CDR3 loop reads CASRRTGNNEQFF. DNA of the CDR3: TGTGCCAGCAGGAGGACGGGGAACAATGAGCAGTTCTTC.

CDR3 region: CASLLRNTEAFF. The DNA for the CDR3 is TGTGCCAGCCTTCTTCGGAACACTGAAGCTTTCTTT. J is TRBJ1-1 and V is TRBV28; D gene unclear. The germline gives CDR1 MDHEN, CDR2 SYDVKM. The CDR3 is made up of 12 amino acids. Deletions cut 8 bases from V and 1 base from J, with 8 bases between.